Below, 2 T cell receptor beta chains from the same sample are listed, as sequenced in a study of shared clonotypes between healthy human individuals. Data came from immunoSEQ multiplex PCR; TCRdb stores just in-frame clones and leaves some out. The data show around 580,000 clones, about 98% seen once. Naivety among CD8 cells was defined by CD45RO negativity and positive CCR7 selection, thereby excluding terminally differentiated effector memory CD45RA+ cells. The material sequenced was naive CD8+ T cells sorted from blood. All receptors derive from a man aged 25 to 40 in good health.

The V gene is TRBV13, the J gene TRBJ2-5; 12 positions agree with TRBD2. The junction had 1 base not matched to a gene; V was cut back by 8 bases and J by 3 bases. The CDR3 runs to 13 residues. The V gene's germline CDR1 is PRHDT and CDR2 FYEKMQ (reference sequence). The CDR3 region has the DNA TGTGCCAGCCGACTAGCGGGAGAAGAGACCCAGTACTTC. This gives the protein CASRLAGEETQYF.

The chain joins TRBV10-3 to TRBJ2-7, with TRBD2 matching over 15 bases. V shed 7 bases and J 1 base; nucleotides not matched to a gene: 5. Germline V gene sequence: CDR1 ENHRY, CDR2 SYGVKD. The CDR3 covers 16 residues. In DNA, the CDR3 is TGTGCCATCACTCCGGGACTAGCGGGAGGATCCTACGAGCAGTACTTC. This sequence encodes CAITPGLAGGSYEQYF.